These 5 T cell receptor beta chains came from one sample sequenced in a study of T cell changes during pregnancy in multiple sclerosis. The protocol was immunoSEQ multiplex PCR, while the TCRdb copy is restricted to in-frame clones and leaves out a portion. The table shows some 120,000 clones, with roughly nine tenths occurring only once. The sequenced sample was peripheral blood, obtained in the third trimester of pregnancy. Receptors were obtained from a female donor with multiple sclerosis, enrolled in a pregnancy study.

This clone was seen once. This sequence joins TRBV5-4 and TRBJ1-1, with a tentative D call TRBD1 (5 bases). The CDR3 has 13 residues. The V and J ends lost 4 bases and 0 bases respectively, with 7 bases between them. Germline V gene sequence: CDR1 SGHNT, CDR2 YYREEE (reference sequence). The chain's CDR3 is CASSPDMNTEAFF. CDR3 in DNA: TGTGCCAGCAGCCCGGACATGAACACTGAAGCTTTCTTT.

V gene TRBV28 combines with J gene TRBJ2-7, with TRBD2 matching over 10 bases. The germline gives CDR1 MDHEN, CDR2 SYDVKM. The CDR3 covers 17 residues. Losses at the gene ends were 4 bases for V and 2 bases for J; bases not matched to a gene: 11. In DNA form, the CDR3 reads TGTGCCAGCAGTTGGGTCCTAGCGGGAGATGGGGCCTACGAGCAGTACTTC. This codes for CASSWVLAGDGAYEQYF.

This clone appeared once. This rearrangement joins TRBV14 to TRBJ2-2; D might be TRBD2 (5 bases). Trimming removed 3 bases from V and 9 bases from J, with 14 bases in between. The CDR3 covers 14 residues. Germline lookup yields CDR1 SGHDN and CDR2 FVKESK. CDR3 residues: CASSQDSTPRELFF. The CDR3 DNA is TGTGCCAGCAGCCAGGACTCGACCCCCCGGGAGCTGTTTTTT.

This clone was recorded only once. The chain has TRBV27 and TRBJ1-1; D not certain. The CDR3 consists of 14 residues. CDR1 and CDR2 (germline): MNHEY, SMNVEV (reference sequence). V was trimmed by 3 bases and J by 3 bases, leaving 11 bases between them. CDR3 sequence reads: CASSFDGGYTEAFF. The CDR3 DNA sequence: TGTGCCAGCAGTTTCGACGGCGGATACACTGAAGCTTTCTTT.

The chain links TRBV5-1 to TRBJ2-1, with D tentatively TRBD1 (6 bases). V lost 2 bases and J lost 4, with 10 bases in between. The CDR3 is 14 amino acids. Germline loops: CDR1 SGHRS, CDR2 YFSETQ. CDR3 in amino acids: CASSLQDSYNEQFF. The CDR3 DNA reads TGCGCCAGCAGCTTACAGGACAGTTACAATGAGCAGTTCTTC.